This T cell receptor beta chain was profiled in a study of cytomegalovirus exposure and HLA in healthy donors. Study conclusions and caveats: In a later analysis, TCR beta V- and J-gene trimming showed a link to a missense DCLRE1C variant.

Each donor's status was that of a healthy bone marrow donor. The germline gives CDR1 LGHNA, CDR2 YNFKEQ. CDR3 size: 16 residues. V shed 0 bases and J 9 bases; nucleotides not matched to a gene: 11. Comments on this clone: The antigen remains unidentified.

The PCR was carried out with 60 Vbeta primers and 13 Jbeta primers. Profiling relied on immunoSEQ multiplex PCR, and the TCRdb table lists in-frame clones only, not all of them. Counted here are 100,000 to 150,000 clones, 80% occurring once; the ten biggest clones make up roughly 4.2%. J is TRBJ2-1 and V is TRBV4-2; TRBD2 matches at 7 bases. The sample comprised PBMCs. The sequence came from a woman in her thirties or forties in good health and CMV-seronegative. DNA of the CDR3: TGTGCCAGCAGCCAAGAAGTCGCACTCCCGGGGGGTGAGCAGTTCTTC. Residues: CASSQEVALPGGEQFF.